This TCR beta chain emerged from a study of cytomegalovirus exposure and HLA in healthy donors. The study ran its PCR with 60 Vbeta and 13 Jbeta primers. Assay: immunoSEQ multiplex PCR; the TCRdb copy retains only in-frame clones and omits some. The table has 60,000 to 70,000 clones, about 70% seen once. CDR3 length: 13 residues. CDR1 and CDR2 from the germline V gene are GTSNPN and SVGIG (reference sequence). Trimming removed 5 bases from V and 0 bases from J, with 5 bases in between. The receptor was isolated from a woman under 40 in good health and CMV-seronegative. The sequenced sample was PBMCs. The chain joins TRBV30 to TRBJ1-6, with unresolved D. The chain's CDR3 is CAWDISYNSPLHF. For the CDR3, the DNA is TGTGCCTGGGACATCTCCTATAATTCACCCCTCCACTTT.